These T cell receptor beta chains were read from a single sample in a study of type 1 regulatory T cells. One entry per CDR3 protein, called by TCRdb with MiXCR from the reads. Of 80,000 to 100,000 distinct CDR3 sequences listed, roughly 30% are singletons. Sequencing was done on a sample of CD4+ T cells, either the whole sample or a sorted fraction (not recorded which). Receptor source: a human donor in good health. The CDR3 runs from the conserved cysteine through the conserved F or W. A D gene is named only where the DNA matches it firmly. Part of the rows lack a size; the others show once, few, many or a class for expanded clones.

>TRBJ2-7|TRBD1|TRBV7-8|.
CASSLATGPGYEQYF
TGTGCCAGCAGCTTAGCGACAGGGCCGGGGTACGAGCAGTACTTC
>TRBJ1-1|.|TRBV7-2|.
CASSLNPGGTEAFF
TGTGCCAGCAGCTTAAATCCGGGGGGCACTGAAGCTTTCTTT
>TRBJ2-7|TRBD2|TRBV4-1|few
CASSQGGLAGLYEQYF
TGCGCCAGCAGCCAGGGTGGACTAGCGGGACTCTACGAGCAGTACTTC
>TRBJ2-5|TRBD2|TRBV7-9|few
CASSFSGKVQETQYF
TGTGCCAGCAGCTTTAGCGGGAAGGTACAAGAGACCCAGTACTTC
>TRBJ1-2|TRBD1|TRBV5-6|few
CASSSQGAWYGYTF
TGTGCCAGCAGCTCACAGGGGGCGTGGTATGGCTACACCTTC
>TRBJ2-1|TRBD2|TRBV5-4|.
CASSLDRSQREGRRNEQFF
TGTGCCAGCAGCTTGGATCGGTCCCAGCGGGAGGGTCGGCGCAATGAGCAGTTCTTC
>TRBJ2-7|TRBD1|TRBV9|.
CASSAGGVPYEQYF
TGTGCCAGCAGCGCAGGGGGCGTGCCTTACGAGCAGTACTTC
>TRBJ2-5|.|TRBV5-4|.
CASSLEASKETQYF
TGTGCCAGCAGCTTGGAGGCTAGCAAAGAGACCCAGTACTTC
>TRBJ2-5|.|TRBV5-5|.
CASSLPGLETQYF
TGTGCCAGCAGCTTGCCGGGTTTGGAGACCCAGTACTTC
>TRBJ2-1|TRBD2|TRBV6-2/TRBV6-3|.
CASSLAGVPYEQFF
TGTGCCAGCAGTCTAGCGGGAGTACCGTATGAGCAGTTCTTC
>TRBJ1-2|TRBD1|TRBV6-5|.
CASSYINRGENGYTF
TGTGCCAGCAGTTACATCAACAGGGGAGAGAATGGCTACACCTTC
>TRBJ1-5|.|TRBV20-1|few
CSVRDSNQPQHF
TGCAGTGTAAGGGACAGCAATCAGCCCCAGCATTTT
>TRBJ2-1|TRBD1|TRBV29-1|.
CSVETTRGLGFYNEQFF
TGCAGCGTTGAAACTACTAGGGGGCTGGGGTTTTACAATGAGCAGTTCTTC
>TRBJ1-1|.|TRBV25-1|few
CASSDWGSEAFF
TGTGCCAGCAGTGATTGGGGGTCTGAAGCTTTCTTT
>TRBJ1-4|.|TRBV3-1|.
CANSLSGANEKLFF
TGTGCCAACAGCCTCTCAGGGGCTAATGAAAAACTGTTTTTT
>TRBJ2-5|.|TRBV29-1|.
CSVVSVPETQYF
TGCAGCGTTGTTAGCGTACCCGAGACCCAGTACTTC
>TRBJ1-5|.|TRBV28|.
CASRAGTWDQPQHF
TGTGCCAGCAGAGCCGGGACGTGGGATCAGCCCCAGCATTTT
>TRBJ2-7|.|TRBV9|few
CASSALGDEQYF
TGTGCCAGCAGCGCCTTGGGGGACGAGCAGTACTTC
>TRBJ2-1|TRBD2|TRBV6-1|few
CASSAGGGYNEQFF
TGTGCCAGCAGTGCGGGGGGGGGATACAATGAGCAGTTCTTC
>TRBJ2-2|.|TRBV6-2/TRBV6-3|few
CASSPRMATNTGELFF
TGTGCCAGCAGTCCGCGAATGGCCACGAACACCGGGGAGCTGTTTTTT
>TRBJ2-5|.|TRBV4-2|.
CASSPDSKETQYF
TGTGCCAGCAGCCCGGACAGTAAAGAGACCCAGTACTTC
>TRBJ1-3|.|TRBV29-1|.
CSVESGSGNTIYF
TGCAGCGTTGAATCAGGCTCTGGAAACACCATATATTTT
>TRBJ2-7|.|TRBV20-1|.
CSADQTGHPYEQYF
TGCAGTGCTGACCAAACGGGCCATCCCTACGAGCAGTACTTC
>TRBJ1-1|.|TRBV2|few
CASSDRDIPEAFF
TGTGCCAGCAGTGACAGGGATATCCCTGAAGCTTTCTTT
>TRBJ1-4|TRBD1|TRBV10-3|.
CAISESWGQGREKLFF
TGTGCCATCAGTGAGTCTTGGGGACAGGGCCGGGAAAAACTGTTTTTT
>TRBJ2-3|.|TRBV4-1|.
CASSLPSGTASTDTQYF
TGCGCCAGCAGCCTACCTTCTGGAACTGCTAGCACAGATACGCAGTATTTT
>TRBJ2-1|TRBD2|TRBV20-1|.
CSAQREEDNEQFF
TGCAGTGCTCAGCGGGAGGAGGACAATGAGCAGTTCTTC
>TRBJ2-5|TRBD2|TRBV2|.
CASTETSGSSTETQYF
TGTGCCAGCACGGAGACTAGCGGGAGTTCGACTGAGACCCAGTACTTC
>TRBJ1-5|TRBD1|TRBV28|.
CASGPLKTGANQPQHF
TGTGCCAGCGGTCCGCTTAAGACAGGGGCGAATCAGCCCCAGCATTTT
>TRBJ2-7|TRBD2|TRBV7-8|.
CASSLGTSGGFYYEQYF
TGTGCCAGCAGCTTAGGGACTAGCGGGGGGTTCTACTACGAGCAGTACTTC
>TRBJ2-1|TRBD2|TRBV20-1|.
CSARPPLLAGVVNEQFF
TGCAGTGCTAGACCCCCCTTACTAGCGGGAGTCGTCAATGAGCAGTTCTTC
>TRBJ2-3|.|TRBV2|.
CASLPSSDTQYF
TGTGCCAGCCTCCCTAGCTCAGATACGCAGTATTTT
>TRBJ2-1|TRBD2|TRBV19|few
CASSMASTSGKIYEQFF
TGTGCCAGTAGTATGGCGTCGACTAGCGGGAAAATCTATGAGCAGTTCTTC
>TRBJ2-5|.|TRBV9|few
CASSVAFSLTTETQYF
TGTGCCAGCAGCGTAGCCTTTTCTCTTACGACAGAGACCCAGTACTTC
>TRBJ2-6|TRBD1|TRBV7-6|.
CASSGWTGAGANVLTF
TGTGCCAGCAGCGGGTGGACAGGGGCTGGGGCCAACGTCCTGACTTTC
>TRBJ2-3|TRBD1|TRBV29-1|.
CSQRTGDSDTQYF
TGCAGCCAACGGACAGGCGACTCAGATACGCAGTATTTT
>TRBJ2-7|TRBD1|TRBV3-1|few
CASSPRYTGGSYEQYF
TGTGCCAGCAGCCCTAGATACACAGGGGGTTCCTACGAGCAGTACTTC
>TRBJ2-5|TRBD2|TRBV24-1|.
CATSDAGEAGETQYF
TGTGCCACCAGTGATGCGGGAGAAGCAGGAGAGACCCAGTACTTC
>TRBJ2-1|.|TRBV29-1|.
CSVSSWSREQFF
TGCAGCGTGAGTAGCTGGAGTCGTGAGCAGTTCTTC
>TRBJ2-7|TRBD1|TRBV27|few
CASSSGTGFSYEQYF
TGTGCCAGCAGTTCCGGGACAGGCTTCTCCTACGAGCAGTACTTC
>TRBJ2-2|TRBD2|TRBV3-1|.
CASSQGLAGTGELFF
TGTGCCAGCAGCCAAGGACTAGCGGGGACCGGGGAGCTGTTTTTT
>TRBJ2-2|.|TRBV2|many
CASSGLYTGELFF
TGTGCCAGCAGTGGACTGTACACCGGGGAGCTGTTTTTT
>TRBJ1-2|.|TRBV7-9|.
CASSSSGDPYGYTF
TGTGCCAGCAGCTCATCCGGGGACCCCTATGGCTACACCTTC
>TRBJ1-1|TRBD1|TRBV6-6|.
CASRLDRGPNTEAFF
TGTGCCAGCAGACTGGACAGGGGCCCAAACACTGAAGCTTTCTTT
>TRBJ2-2|TRBD1|TRBV12-3/TRBV12-4|.
CASSLRSLLTGTENTGELFF
TGTGCCAGCAGTTTGAGGTCTTTATTAACCGGGACAGAGAACACCGGGGAGCTGTTTTTT
>TRBJ2-1|.|TRBV7-7|.
CASSPGRDYNEQFF
TGTGCCAGCAGCCCTGGTCGGGACTACAATGAGCAGTTCTTC
>TRBJ2-1|.|TRBV20-1|few
CSAKKAGSSSYNEQFF
TGCAGTGCCAAGAAAGCGGGTTCAAGCTCCTACAATGAGCAGTTCTTC
>TRBJ2-3|.|TRBV29-1|.
CSVQDRGPDTQYF
TGCAGCGTCCAGGACAGAGGCCCAGATACGCAGTATTTT
>TRBJ2-7|TRBD2|TRBV5-5|.
CASSSRLAGSYEQYF
TGTGCCAGCAGCTCTCGACTAGCGGGCTCCTACGAGCAGTACTTC
>TRBJ2-5|.|TRBV5-1|.
CASSRTGNQETQYF
TGCGCCAGCAGCCGGACCGGGAACCAAGAGACCCAGTACTTC
>TRBJ2-2|.|TRBV6-2/TRBV6-3|few
CASSSGTNTGELFF
TGTGCCAGCAGTTCCGGGACCAACACCGGGGAGCTGTTTTTT
>TRBJ2-7|.|TRBV29-1|.
CSVEGGSQGLYEQYF
TGCAGCGTTGAAGGGGGCTCACAGGGTTTATACGAGCAGTACTTC
>TRBJ2-3|TRBD1|TRBV29-1|few
CSVGGQGDADTQYF
TGCAGCGTCGGCGGACAGGGAGATGCAGATACGCAGTATTTT
>TRBJ2-5|.|TRBV6-5|.
CASSLDWGTETQYF
TGTGCCAGCAGTCTAGATTGGGGGACGGAGACCCAGTACTTC
>TRBJ2-3|.|TRBV4-1|.
CASSQDHGQGTDTQYF
TGCGCCAGCAGCCAAGATCACGGTCAGGGCACAGATACGCAGTATTTT